A single sample gave rise to the 8 T cell receptor beta chains below, sequenced in a study of molecular identifiers for immune sequencing clone quantification. Using its own MiXCR run on the PCR reads, TCRdb lists one record per CDR3 protein. The data contain hundreds of thousands of distinct CDR3 sequences, about 25% of them singletons. Material: naive CD8+ T cells from blood, with Jurkat cell RNA spiked in. As to subset: FACS-sorted CD8+CD4-CCR7+CD45RA+ naive T cells. The receptors originated from a human donor in good health. Some libraries in this study had Jurkat cell RNA spiked in.

This clonotype was picked up many times. V and J are TRBV7-9 and TRBJ2-3; D is unresolved. Germline V gene data show CDR1 as SEHNR and CDR2 as FQNEAQ (reference sequence). V lost 4 bases to trimming and J lost 10 bases, with 15 bases between them. This CDR3 has 13 residues. CDR3 sequence reads: CASSSPSGDAQYF. The CDR3, as DNA: TGTGCCAGCAGCTCCCCTTCGGGCGATGCGCAGTATTTT.

This clonotype has ten or more counts. The chain links TRBV20-1 to TRBJ2-2; D gene ambiguous. Germline CDR1 is DFQATT and CDR2 is SNEGSKA (reference sequence). V was shortened by 2 bases and J by 2 bases, with 9 bases between the two germline ends. The CDR3 sequence is 14 residues long. This CDR3 is CSARNRNNTGELFF. The CDR3 DNA is TGCAGTGCTAGAAACAGAAACAACACCGGGGAGCTGTTTTTT.

A word on this clonotype: A much larger clone lies one base from this, so it may be a read error. The V gene is TRBV5-3, the J gene TRBJ1-2; 7 bases match TRBD1. TRBV5-3 counts as an open reading frame of uncertain function. V dropped 8 bases and J dropped 8; count of bases not matched to a gene: 18. The CDR3 length is 15 residues. CDR3 sequence: CASRSQGTAREGYTF. In nucleotides, the CDR3 is TGTGCCAGCAGGTCGCAAGGGACAGCAAGAGAAGGCTACACCTTC.

This clonotype was detected ten times or more. CDR3 amino acids: CSVLSRGESSGANVLTF. CDR3 in DNA: TGCAGCGTTCTATCGAGAGGTGAAAGCTCTGGGGCCAACGTCCTGACTTTC. The chain is built from TRBV29-1 and TRBJ2-6; D uncertain. CDR3 length: 17 amino acids. Germline V lookup: CDR1 SQVTM, CDR2 ANQGSEA. The V and J ends lost 5 bases and 0 bases respectively, with 17 bases between them. Drawing the rest from reference TRBV29-1 and TRBJ2-6, the complete variable domain is SAVISQKPSRDICQRGTSLTIQCQVDSQVTMMFWYRQQPGQSLTLIATANQGSEATYESGFVIDKFPISRPNLTFSTLTVSNMSPEDSSIYLCSVLSRGESSGANVLTFGAGSRLTVL.

Concerning this clonotype itself: Relative to the germline gene, one junction end is altered; a read error may explain this. The CDR3 spells CASSLAGAPPYNEQVF. As DNA, the CDR3 is TGTGCCAGCAGCTTGGCCGGCGCCCCCCCCTACAATGAGCAGGTCTTC. The chain employs TRBV5-6 and TRBJ2-1, with D uncertain. CDR1 SGHDT and CDR2 YYEEEE come from the germline V gene. This CDR3 has 16 amino acids.

Many counts were recorded for this clonotype. The genes are TRBV6-5 and TRBJ2-7; D is perhaps TRBD1 or TRBD2 (5 bases each). The CDR3 runs to 15 residues. V dropped 0 bases and J dropped 0 bases, with 9 bases sitting between them. CDR1 and CDR2 from the germline V gene are MNHEY and SVGAGI. Here the CDR3 DNA reads TGTGCCAGCAGTTACTCCGGGACCAGCTCCTACGAGCAGTACTTC. As protein: CASSYSGTSSYEQYF.

J is TRBJ2-5 and V is TRBV7-9, with 8 bases that match TRBD1. This CDR3 is built from 17 residues. The ends lost 6 bases at V and 9 bases at J; junction bases unmatched: 21. CDR1 SEHNR and CDR2 FQNEAQ come from the germline V gene (reference sequence). The CDR3 DNA reads TGTGCCAGCAGGGCATCGATAAGGACAGGGATCATGGAGCCCCAGTACTTC. As protein: CASRASIRTGIMEPQYF. Looking up the rest from reference TRBV7-9 and TRBJ2-5 gives the full variable domain: DTGVSQNPRHKITKRGQNVTFRCDPISEHNRLYWYRQTLGQGPEFLTYFQNEAQLEKSRLLSDRFSAERPKGSFSTLEIQRTEQGDSAMYLCASRASIRTGIMEPQYFGPGTRLLVL.

This clonotype was seen many times. This chain uses TRBV29-1 with TRBJ2-7; 9 nucleotides line up with TRBD1. CDR3 size: 14 residues. Trimming cost V 7 bases and J 3 bases; bases outside gene matches: 10. The germline gives CDR1 SQVTM, CDR2 ANQGSEA. The CDR3 bases are TGCAGCGCCGTCCCGGGACAGGGACACTACGAGCAGTACTTC. Its protein product is CSAVPGQGHYEQYF.